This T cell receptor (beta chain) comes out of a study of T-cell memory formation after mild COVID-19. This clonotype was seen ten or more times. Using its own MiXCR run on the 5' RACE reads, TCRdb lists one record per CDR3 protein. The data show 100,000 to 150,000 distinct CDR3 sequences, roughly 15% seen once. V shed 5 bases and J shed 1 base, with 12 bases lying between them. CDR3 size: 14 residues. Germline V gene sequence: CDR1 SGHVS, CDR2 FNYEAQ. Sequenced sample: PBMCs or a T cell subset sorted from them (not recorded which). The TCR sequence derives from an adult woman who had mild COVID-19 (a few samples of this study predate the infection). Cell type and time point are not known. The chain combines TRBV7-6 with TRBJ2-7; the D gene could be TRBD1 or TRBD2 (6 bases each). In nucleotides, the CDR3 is TGTGCCAGCAGCCCCCGGGGGCAGTCCTACGAGCAGTACTTC. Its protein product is CASSPRGQSYEQYF.